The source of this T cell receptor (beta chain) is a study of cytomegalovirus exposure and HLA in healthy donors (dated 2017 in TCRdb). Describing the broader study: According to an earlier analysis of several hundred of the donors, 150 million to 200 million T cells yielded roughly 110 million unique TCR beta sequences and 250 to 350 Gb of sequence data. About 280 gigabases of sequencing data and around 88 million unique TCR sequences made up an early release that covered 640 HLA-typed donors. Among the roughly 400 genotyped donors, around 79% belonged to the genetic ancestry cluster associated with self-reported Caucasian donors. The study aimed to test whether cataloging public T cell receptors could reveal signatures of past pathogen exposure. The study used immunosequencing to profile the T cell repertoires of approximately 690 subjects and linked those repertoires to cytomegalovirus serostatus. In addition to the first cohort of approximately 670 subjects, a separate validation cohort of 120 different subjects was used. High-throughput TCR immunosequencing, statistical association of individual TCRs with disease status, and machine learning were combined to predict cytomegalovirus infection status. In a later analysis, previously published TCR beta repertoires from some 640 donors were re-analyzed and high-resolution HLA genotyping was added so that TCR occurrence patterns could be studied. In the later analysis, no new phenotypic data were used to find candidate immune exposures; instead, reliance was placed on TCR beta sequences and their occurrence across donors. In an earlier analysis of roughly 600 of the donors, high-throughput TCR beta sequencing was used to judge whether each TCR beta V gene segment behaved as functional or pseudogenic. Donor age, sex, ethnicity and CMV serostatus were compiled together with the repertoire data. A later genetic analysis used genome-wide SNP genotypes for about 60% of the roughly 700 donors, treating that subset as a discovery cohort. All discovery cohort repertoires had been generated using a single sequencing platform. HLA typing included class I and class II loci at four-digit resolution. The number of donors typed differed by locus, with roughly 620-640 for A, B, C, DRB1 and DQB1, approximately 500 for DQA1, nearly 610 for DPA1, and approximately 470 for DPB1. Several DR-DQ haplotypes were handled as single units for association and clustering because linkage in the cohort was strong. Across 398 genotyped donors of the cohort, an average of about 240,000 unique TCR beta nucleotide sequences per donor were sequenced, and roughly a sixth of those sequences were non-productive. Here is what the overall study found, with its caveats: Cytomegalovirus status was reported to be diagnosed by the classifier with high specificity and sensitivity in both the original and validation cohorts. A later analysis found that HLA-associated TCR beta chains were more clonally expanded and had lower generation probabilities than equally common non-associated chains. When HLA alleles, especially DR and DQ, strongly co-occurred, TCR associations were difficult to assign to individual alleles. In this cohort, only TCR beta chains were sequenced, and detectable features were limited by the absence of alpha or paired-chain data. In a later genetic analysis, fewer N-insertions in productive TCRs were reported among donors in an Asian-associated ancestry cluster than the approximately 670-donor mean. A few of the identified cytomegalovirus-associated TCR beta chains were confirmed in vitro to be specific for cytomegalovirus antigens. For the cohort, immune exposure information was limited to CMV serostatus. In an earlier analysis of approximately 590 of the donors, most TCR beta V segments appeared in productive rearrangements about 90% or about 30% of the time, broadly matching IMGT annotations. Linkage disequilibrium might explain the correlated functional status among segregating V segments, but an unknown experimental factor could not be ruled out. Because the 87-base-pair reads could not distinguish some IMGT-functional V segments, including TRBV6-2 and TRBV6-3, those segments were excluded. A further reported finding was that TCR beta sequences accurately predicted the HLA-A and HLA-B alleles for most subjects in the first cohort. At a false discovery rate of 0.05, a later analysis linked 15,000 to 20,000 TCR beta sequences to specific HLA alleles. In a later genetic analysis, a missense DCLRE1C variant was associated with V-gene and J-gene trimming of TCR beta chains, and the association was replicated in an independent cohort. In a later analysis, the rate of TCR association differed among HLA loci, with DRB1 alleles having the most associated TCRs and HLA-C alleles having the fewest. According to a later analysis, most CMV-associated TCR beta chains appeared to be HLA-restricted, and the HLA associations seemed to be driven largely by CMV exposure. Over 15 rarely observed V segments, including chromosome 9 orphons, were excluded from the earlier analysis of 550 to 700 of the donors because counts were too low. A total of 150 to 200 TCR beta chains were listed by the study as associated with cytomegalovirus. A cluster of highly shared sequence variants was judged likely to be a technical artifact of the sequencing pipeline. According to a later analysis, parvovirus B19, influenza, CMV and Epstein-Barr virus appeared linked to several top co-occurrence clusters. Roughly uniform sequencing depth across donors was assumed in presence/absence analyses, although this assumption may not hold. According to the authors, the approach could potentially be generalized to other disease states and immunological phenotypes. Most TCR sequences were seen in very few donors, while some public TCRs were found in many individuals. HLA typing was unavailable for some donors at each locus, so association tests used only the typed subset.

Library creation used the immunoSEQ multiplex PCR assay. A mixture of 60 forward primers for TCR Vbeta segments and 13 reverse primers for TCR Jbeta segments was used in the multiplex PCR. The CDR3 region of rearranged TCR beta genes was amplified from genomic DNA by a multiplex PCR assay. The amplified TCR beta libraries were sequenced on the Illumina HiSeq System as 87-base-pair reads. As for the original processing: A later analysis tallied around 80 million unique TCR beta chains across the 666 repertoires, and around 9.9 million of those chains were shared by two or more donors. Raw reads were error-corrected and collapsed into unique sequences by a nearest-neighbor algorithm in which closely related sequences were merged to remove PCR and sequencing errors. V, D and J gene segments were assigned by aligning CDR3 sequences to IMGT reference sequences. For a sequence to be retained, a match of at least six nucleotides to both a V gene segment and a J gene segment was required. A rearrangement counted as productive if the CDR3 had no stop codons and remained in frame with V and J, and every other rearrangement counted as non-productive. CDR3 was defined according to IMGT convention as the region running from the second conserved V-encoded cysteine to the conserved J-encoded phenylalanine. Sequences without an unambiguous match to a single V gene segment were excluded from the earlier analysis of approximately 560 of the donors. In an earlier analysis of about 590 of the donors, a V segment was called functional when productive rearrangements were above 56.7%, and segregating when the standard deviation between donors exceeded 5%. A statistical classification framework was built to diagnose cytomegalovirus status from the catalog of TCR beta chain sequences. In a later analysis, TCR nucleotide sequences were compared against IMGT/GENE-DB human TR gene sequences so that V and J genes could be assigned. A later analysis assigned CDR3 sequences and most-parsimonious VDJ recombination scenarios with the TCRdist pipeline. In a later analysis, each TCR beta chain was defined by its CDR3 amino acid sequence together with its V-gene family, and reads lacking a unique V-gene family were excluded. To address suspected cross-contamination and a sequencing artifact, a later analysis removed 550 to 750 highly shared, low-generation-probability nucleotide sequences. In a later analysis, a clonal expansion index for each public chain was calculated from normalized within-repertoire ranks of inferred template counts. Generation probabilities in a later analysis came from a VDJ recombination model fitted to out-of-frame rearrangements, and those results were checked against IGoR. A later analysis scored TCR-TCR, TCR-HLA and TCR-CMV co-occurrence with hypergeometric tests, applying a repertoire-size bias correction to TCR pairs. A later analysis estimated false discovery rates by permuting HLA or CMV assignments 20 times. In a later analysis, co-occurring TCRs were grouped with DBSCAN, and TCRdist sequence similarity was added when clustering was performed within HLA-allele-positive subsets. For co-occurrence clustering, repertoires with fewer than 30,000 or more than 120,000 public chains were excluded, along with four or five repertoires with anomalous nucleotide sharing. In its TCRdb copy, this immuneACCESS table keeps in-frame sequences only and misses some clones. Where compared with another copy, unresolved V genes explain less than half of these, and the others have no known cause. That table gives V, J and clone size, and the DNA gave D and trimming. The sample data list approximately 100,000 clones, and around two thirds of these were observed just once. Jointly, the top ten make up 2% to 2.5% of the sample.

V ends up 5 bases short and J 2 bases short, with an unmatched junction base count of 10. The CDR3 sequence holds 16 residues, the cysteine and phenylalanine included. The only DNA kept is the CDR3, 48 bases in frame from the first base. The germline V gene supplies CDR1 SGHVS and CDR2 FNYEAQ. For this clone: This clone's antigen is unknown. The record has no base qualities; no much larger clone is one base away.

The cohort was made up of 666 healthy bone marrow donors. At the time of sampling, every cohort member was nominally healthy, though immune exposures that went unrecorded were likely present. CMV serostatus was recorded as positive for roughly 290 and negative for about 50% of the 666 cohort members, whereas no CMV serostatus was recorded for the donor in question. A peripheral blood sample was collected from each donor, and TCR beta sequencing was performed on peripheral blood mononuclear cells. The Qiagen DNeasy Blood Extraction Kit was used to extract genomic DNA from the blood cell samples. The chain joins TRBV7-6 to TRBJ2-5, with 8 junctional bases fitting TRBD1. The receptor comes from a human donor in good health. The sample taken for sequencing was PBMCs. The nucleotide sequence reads TGTGCCAGCAGCGCGGACAGGGCCGTCCGTCAAGAGACCCAGTACTTC. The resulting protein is CASSADRAVRQETQYF.